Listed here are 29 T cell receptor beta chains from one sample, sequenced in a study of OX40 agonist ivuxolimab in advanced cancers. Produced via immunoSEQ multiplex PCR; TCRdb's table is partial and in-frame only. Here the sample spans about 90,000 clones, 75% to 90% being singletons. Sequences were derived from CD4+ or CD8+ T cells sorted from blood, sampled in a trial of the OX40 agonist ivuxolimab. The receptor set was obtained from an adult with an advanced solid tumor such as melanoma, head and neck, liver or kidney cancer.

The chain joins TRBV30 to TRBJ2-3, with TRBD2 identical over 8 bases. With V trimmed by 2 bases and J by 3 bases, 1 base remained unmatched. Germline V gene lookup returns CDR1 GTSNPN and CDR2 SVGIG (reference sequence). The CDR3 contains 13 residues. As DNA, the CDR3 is TGTGCCTGGAGTCGGGGGGGGACAGATACGCAGTATTTT. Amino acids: CAWSRGGTDTQYF.

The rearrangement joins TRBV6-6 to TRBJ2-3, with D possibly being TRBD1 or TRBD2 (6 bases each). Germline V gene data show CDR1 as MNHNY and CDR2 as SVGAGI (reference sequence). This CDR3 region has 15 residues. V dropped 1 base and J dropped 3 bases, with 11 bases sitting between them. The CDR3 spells CASSYLQGGTDTQYF. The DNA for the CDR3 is TGTGCCAGCAGTTACTTACAGGGAGGTACAGATACGCAGTATTTT.

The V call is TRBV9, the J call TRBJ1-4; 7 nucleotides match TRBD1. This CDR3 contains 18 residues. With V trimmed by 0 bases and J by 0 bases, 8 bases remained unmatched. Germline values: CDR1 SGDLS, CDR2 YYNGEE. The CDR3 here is CASSVESGTATTNEKLFF. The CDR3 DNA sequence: TGTGCCAGCAGCGTAGAATCTGGGACAGCGACAACTAATGAAAAACTGTTTTTT. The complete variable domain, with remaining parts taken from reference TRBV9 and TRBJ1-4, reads DSGVTQTPKHLITATGQRVTLRCSPRSGDLSVYWYQQSLDQGLQFLIQYYNGEERAKGNILERFSAQQFPDLHSELNLSSLELGDSALYFCASSVESGTATTNEKLFFGSGTQLSVL.

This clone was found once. The chain's CDR3 is CASSERGTGELFF. The CDR3 DNA follows: TGCGCCAGCAGTGAGAGGGGCACCGGGGAGCTGTTTTTT. The rearrangement uses TRBV10-1 and TRBJ2-2; the D gene is possibly TRBD1 (5 bases). The germline CDR1 and CDR2 sequences are WNHNN and SYGVQD (reference sequence). With 2 bases removed from V and 4 bases from J, the gap between germline ends came to 5 bases. This CDR3 spans 13 amino acids.

CDR3 bases: TGTGCCAGCAGCTCTCCGACAGGGGGCTACGAGCAGTACTTC. This codes for CASSSPTGGYEQYF. This sequence joins TRBV7-2 and TRBJ2-7; 9 bases align to TRBD1. This CDR3 has 14 amino acids. Germline CDR1 reads SGHTA; CDR2 reads FQGNSA. J gave up 3 bases and V 4 bases, and 4 bases lay outside the gene matches. The full variable domain, rest sourced from reference TRBV7-2 and TRBJ2-7, is GAGVSQSPSNKVTEKGKDVELRCDPISGHTALYWYRQSLGQGLEFLIYFQGNSAPDKSGLPSDRFSAERTGGSVSTLTIQRTQQEDSAVYLCASSSPTGGYEQYFGPGTRLTVT.

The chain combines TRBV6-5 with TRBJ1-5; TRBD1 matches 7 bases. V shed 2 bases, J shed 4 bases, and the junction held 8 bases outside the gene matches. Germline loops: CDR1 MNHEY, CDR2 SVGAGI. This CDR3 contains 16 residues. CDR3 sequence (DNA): TGTGCCAGCAGTTACCTCACGACAGGGAGGAATCAGCCCCAGCATTTT. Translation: CASSYLTTGRNQPQHF.

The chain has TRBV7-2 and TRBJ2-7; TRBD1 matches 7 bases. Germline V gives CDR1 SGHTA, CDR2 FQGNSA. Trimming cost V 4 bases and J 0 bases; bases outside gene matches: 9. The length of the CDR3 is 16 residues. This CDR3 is CASSWSWDSHSYEQYF. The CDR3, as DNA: TGTGCCAGCAGCTGGAGTTGGGACAGCCACTCCTACGAGCAGTACTTC.

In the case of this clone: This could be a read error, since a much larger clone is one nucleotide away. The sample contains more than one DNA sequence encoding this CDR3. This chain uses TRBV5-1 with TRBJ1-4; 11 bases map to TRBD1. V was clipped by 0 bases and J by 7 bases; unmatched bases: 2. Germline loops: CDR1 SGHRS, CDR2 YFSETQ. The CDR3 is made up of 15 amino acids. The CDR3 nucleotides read TGCGCCAGCAGCTTGGCTGGGACAGGGGGTGAAAAACTGTTTTTT. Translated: CASSLAGTGGEKLFF.

The CDR3 sequence: CASLPNPGSPLYEQYF. CDR3 coding DNA: TGTGCCAGCCTCCCCAACCCAGGGTCACCTCTCTACGAGCAGTACTTC. The chain links TRBV11-2 to TRBJ2-7; D is perhaps TRBD1 (5 bases). This CDR3 is built from 16 residues. Germline values: CDR1 SGHAT, CDR2 FQNNGV. Between the trimmed V and J ends, which lost 8 bases and 3 bases, there was a span of 23 bases.

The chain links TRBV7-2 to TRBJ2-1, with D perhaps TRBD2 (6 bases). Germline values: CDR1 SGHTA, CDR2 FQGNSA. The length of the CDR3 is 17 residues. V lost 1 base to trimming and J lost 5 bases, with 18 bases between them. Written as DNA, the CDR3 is TGTGCCAGCAGCTTAGGGCTTACTAGCTTGGGGGACAATGAGCAGTTCTTC. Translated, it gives CASSLGLTSLGDNEQFF.

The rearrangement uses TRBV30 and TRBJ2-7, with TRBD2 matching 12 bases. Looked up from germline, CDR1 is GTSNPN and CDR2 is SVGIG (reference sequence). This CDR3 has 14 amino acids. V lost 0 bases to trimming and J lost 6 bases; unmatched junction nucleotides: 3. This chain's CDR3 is CAWSVETSGSEQYF. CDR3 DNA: TGTGCCTGGAGTGTAGAGACTAGCGGGAGCGAGCAGTACTTC.

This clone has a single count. CDR3 residues: CASSFGQDEQYF. As DNA, the CDR3 is TGTGCCAGCAGCTTTGGACAGGACGAGCAGTACTTC. V is TRBV7-6 and J is TRBJ2-7, with 7 bases matching TRBD1. The V and J ends lost 3 bases and 5 bases, in that order; junction bases with no gene match: 1. This CDR3 is built from 12 residues. The germline gives CDR1 SGHVS, CDR2 FNYEAQ.

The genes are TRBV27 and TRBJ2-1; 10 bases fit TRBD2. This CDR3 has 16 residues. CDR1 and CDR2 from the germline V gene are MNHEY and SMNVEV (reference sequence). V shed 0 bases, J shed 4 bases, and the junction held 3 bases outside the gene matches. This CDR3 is CASSLSSSGSYNEQFF. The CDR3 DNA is TGTGCCAGCAGTTTATCTTCTAGCGGGAGTTACAATGAGCAGTTCTTC.

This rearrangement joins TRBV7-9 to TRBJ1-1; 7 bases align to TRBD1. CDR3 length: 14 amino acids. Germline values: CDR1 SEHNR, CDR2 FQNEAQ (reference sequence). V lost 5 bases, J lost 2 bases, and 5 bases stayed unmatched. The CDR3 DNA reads TGTGCCAGCAGCGCGGGACAGATTAACACTGAAGCTTTCTTT. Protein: CASSAGQINTEAFF.

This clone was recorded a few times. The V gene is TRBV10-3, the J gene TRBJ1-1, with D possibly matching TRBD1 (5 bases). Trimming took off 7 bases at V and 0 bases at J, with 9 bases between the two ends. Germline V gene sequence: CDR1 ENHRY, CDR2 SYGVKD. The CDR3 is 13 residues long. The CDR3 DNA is TGTGCCATCACCGGGACCCTGAACACTGAAGCTTTCTTT. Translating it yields CAITGTLNTEAFF.

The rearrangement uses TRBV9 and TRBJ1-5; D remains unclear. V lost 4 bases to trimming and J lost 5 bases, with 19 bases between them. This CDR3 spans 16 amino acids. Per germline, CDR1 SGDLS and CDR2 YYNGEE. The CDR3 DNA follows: TGTGCCAGCAGCCCATCAAAAGCCGTCGTAGATCAGCCCCAGCATTTT. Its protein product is CASSPSKAVVDQPQHF.

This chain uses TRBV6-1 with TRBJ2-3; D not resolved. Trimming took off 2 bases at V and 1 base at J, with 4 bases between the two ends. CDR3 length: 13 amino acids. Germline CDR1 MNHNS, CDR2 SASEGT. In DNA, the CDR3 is TGTGCCAGCAGTGAACAGGGCACAGATACGCAGTATTTT. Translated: CASSEQGTDTQYF.

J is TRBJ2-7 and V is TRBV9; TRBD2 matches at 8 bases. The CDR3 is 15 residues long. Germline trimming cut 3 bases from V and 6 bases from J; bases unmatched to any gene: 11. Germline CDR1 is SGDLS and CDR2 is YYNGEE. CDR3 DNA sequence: TGTGCCAGCAGCGCGGGGGGGACGGAACTGGGCGAGCAGTACTTC. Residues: CASSAGGTELGEQYF.

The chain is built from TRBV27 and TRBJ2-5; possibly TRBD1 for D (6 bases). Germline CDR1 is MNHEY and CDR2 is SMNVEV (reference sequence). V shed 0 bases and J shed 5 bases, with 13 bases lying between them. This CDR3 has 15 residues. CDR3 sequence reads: CASSLSLGAYETQYF. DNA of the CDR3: TGTGCCAGCAGTTTATCGCTGGGGGCTTACGAGACCCAGTACTTC.

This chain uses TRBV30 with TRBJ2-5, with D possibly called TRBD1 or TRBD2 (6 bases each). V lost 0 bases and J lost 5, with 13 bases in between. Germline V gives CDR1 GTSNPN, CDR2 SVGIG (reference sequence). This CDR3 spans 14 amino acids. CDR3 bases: TGTGCCTGGAGTGTACGGAGGGGGAGGGAGACCCAGTACTTC. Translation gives CAWSVRRGRETQYF.

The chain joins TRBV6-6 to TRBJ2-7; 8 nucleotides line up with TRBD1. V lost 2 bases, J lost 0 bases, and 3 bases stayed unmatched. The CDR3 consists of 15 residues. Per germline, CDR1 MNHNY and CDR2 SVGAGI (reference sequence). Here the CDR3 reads CASSYQGQASYEQYF. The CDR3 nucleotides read TGTGCCAGCAGTTACCAGGGACAGGCCTCCTACGAGCAGTACTTC.

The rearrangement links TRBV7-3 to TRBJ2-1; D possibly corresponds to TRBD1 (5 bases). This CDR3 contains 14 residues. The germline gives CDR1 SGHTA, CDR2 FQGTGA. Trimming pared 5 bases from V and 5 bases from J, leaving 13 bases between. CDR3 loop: CASSPWGLDNEQFF. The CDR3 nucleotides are TGTGCCAGCAGCCCCTGGGGCCTTGACAATGAGCAGTTCTTC.

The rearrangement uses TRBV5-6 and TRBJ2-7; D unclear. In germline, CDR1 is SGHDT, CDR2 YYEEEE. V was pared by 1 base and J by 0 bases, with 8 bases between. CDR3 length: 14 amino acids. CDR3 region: CASSLIGSSYEQYF. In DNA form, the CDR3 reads TGTGCCAGCAGCTTGATAGGAAGCTCCTACGAGCAGTACTTC.

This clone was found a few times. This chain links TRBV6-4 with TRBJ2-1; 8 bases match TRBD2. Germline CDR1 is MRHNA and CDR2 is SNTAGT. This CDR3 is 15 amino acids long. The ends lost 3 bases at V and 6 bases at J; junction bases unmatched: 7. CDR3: CASSEGAGEGNEQFF. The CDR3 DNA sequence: TGTGCCAGCAGTGAGGGAGCGGGAGAGGGCAATGAGCAGTTCTTC.

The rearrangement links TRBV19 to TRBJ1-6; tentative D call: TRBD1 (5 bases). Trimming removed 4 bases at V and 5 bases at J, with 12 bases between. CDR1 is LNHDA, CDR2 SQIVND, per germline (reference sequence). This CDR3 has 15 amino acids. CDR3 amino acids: CASSTPGLHNSPLHF. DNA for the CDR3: TGTGCCAGTAGTACCCCGGGGCTTCATAATTCACCCCTCCACTTT.

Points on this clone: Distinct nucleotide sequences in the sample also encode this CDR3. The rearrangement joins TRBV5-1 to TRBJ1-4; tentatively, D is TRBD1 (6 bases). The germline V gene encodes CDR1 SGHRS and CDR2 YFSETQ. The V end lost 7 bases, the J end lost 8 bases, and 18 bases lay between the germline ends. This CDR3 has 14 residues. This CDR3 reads CASGMTGVAEKLFF. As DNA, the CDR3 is TGCGCCAGCGGAATGACAGGAGTTGCAGAAAAACTGTTTTTT.

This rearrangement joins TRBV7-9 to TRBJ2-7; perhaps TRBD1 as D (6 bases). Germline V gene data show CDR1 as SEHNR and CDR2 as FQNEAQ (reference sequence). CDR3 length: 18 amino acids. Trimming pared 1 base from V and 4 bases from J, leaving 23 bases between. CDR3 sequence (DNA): TGTGCCAGCAGCTTAGGGGCGGTACAGGGTCGTGGGGAGTACGAGCAGTACTTC. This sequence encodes CASSLGAVQGRGEYEQYF.

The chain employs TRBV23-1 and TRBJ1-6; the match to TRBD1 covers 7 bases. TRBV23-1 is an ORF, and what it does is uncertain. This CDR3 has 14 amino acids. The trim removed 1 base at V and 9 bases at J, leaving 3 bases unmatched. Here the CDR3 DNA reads TGCGCCAGCAGTCAATACAGGGGTGCTTCACCCCTCCACTTT. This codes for CASSQYRGASPLHF.

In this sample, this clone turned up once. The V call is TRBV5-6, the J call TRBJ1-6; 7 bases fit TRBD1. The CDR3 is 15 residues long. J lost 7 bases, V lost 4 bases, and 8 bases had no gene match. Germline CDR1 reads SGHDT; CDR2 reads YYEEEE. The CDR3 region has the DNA TGTGCCAGCAGCGACGGGACAGCGGGAAATTCACCCCTCCACTTT. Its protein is CASSDGTAGNSPLHF.